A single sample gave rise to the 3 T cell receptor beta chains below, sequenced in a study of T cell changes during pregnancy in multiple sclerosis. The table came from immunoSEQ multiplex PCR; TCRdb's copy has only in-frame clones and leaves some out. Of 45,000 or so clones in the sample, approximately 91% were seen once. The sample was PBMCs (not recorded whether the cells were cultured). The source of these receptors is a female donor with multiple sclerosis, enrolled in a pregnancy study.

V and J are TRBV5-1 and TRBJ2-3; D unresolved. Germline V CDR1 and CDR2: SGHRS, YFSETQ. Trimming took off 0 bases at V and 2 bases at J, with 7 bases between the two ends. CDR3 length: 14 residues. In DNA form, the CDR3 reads TGCGCCAGCAGCTTGGAGGGCCTCACAGATACGCAGTATTTT. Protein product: CASSLEGLTDTQYF.

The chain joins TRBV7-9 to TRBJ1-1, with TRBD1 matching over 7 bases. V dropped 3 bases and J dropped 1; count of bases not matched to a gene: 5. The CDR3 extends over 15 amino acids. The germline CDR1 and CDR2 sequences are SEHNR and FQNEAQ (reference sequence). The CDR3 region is CASSLGQSANTEAFF. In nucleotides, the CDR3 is TGTGCCAGCAGCTTGGGACAGTCGGCGAACACTGAAGCTTTCTTT. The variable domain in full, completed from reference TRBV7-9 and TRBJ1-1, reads DTGVSQNPRHKITKRGQNVTFRCDPISEHNRLYWYRQTLGQGPEFLTYFQNEAQLEKSRLLSDRFSAERPKGSFSTLEIQRTEQGDSAMYLCASSLGQSANTEAFFGQGTRLTVV.

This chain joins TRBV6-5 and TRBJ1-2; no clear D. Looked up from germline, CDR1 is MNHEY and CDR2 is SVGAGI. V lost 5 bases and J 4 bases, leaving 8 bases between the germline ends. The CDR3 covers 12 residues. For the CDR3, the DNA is TGTGCCAGCAGTCACCGGACCTATGGCTACACCTTC. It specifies CASSHRTYGYTF.